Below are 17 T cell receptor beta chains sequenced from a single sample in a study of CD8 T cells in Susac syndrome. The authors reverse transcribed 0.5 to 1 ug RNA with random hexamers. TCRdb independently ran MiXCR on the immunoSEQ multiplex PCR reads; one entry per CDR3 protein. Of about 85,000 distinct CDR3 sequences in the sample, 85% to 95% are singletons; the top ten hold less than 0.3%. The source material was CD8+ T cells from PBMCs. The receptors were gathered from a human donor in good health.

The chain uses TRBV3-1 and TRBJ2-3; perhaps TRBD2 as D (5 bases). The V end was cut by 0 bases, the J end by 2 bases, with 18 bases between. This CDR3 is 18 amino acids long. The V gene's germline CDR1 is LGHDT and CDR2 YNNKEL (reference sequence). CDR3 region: CASSQEVSSGLPTDTQYF. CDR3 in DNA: TGTGCCAGCAGCCAAGAAGTAAGCAGCGGACTCCCCACAGATACGCAGTATTTT.

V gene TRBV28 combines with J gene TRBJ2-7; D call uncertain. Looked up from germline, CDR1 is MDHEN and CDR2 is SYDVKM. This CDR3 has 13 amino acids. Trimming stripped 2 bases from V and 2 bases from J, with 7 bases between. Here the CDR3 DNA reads TGTGCCAGCAGTTTAGCCAGTGCCTACGAGCAGTACGTC. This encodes CASSLASAYEQYV.

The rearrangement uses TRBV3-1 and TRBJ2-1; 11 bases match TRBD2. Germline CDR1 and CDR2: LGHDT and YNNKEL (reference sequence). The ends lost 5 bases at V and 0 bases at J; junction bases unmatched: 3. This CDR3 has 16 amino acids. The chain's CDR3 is CASSELAGVSYNEQFF. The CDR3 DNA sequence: TGTGCCAGCAGCGAACTAGCGGGAGTCTCCTACAATGAGCAGTTCTTC.

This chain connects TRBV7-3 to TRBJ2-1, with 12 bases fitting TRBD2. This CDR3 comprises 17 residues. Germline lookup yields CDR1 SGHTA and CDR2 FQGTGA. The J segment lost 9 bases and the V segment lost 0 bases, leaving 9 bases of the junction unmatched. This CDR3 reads CASSLTPGLAGEGEQFF. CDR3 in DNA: TGTGCCAGCAGCTTAACACCGGGACTAGCGGGTGAGGGTGAGCAGTTCTTC.

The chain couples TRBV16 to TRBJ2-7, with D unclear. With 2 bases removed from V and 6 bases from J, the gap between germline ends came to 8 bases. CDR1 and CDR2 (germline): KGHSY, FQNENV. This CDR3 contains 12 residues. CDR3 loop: CASSQLSVEQYF. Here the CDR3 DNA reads TGTGCCAGCAGCCAACTATCAGTCGAGCAGTACTTC.

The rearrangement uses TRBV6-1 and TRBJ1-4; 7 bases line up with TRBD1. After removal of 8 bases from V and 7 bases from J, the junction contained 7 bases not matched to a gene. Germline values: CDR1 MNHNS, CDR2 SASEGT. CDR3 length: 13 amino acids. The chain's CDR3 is CASQTGQFEKLFF. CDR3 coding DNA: TGTGCCAGCCAGACAGGGCAATTTGAAAAACTGTTTTTT.

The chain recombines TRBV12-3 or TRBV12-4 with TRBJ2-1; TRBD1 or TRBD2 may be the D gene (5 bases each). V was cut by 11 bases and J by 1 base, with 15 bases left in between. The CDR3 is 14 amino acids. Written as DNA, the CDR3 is TGTGCCCTAAGTGGGGGTGTATCCTACAATGAGCAGTTCTTC. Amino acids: CALSGGVSYNEQFF.

The CDR3 spells CASTGGEQFF. CDR3 nucleotide sequence: TGTGCCAGTACAGGTGGTGAGCAGTTCTTC. This rearrangement joins TRBV19 to TRBJ2-1, with D unresolved. V shed 7 bases and J shed 9 bases, with 7 bases lying between them. This CDR3 has 10 residues. Germline V gives CDR1 LNHDA, CDR2 SQIVND (reference sequence).

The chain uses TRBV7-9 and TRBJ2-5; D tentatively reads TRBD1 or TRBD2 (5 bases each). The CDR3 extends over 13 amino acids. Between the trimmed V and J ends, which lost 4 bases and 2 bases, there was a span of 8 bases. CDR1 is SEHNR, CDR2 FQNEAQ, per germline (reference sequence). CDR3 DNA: TGTGCCAGCAGCTCCGGGGCACAAGAGACCCAGTACTTC. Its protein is CASSSGAQETQYF. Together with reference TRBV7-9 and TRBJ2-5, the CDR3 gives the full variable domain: DTGVSQNPRHKITKRGQNVTFRCDPISEHNRLYWYRQTLGQGPEFLTYFQNEAQLEKSRLLSDRFSAERPKGSFSTLEIQRTEQGDSAMYLCASSSGAQETQYFGPGTRLLVL.

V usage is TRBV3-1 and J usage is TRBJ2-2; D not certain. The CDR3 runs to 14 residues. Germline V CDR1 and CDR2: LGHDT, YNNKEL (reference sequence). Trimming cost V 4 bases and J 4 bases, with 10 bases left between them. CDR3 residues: CASSPTMGTGELFF. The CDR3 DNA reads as TGTGCCAGCAGCCCTACTATGGGCACCGGGGAGCTGTTTTTT.

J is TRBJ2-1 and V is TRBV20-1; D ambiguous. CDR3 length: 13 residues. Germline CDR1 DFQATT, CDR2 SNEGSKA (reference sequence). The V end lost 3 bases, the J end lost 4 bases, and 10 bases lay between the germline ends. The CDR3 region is CSASGGSYNEQFF. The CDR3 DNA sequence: TGCAGTGCTAGTGGTGGGTCATACAATGAGCAGTTCTTC.

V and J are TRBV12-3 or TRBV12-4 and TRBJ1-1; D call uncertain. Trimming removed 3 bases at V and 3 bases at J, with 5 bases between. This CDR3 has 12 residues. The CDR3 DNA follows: TGTGCCAGCAGTTTGTTAGACACTGAAGCTTTCTTT. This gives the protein CASSLLDTEAFF.

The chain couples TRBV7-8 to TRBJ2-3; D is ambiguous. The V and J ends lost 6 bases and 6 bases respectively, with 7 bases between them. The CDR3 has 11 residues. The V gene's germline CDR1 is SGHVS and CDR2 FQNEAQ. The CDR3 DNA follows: TGTGCCAGCAGGGGTCTCGATACGCAGTATTTT. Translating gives CASRGLDTQYF.

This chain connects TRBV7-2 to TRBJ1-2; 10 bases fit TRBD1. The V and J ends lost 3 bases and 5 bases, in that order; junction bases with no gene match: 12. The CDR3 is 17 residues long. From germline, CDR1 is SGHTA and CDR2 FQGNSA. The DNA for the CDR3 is TGTGCCAGCAGCTTTCCGGGACAGGGGCGCGAAGGATATGGCTACACCTTC. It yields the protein CASSFPGQGREGYGYTF.

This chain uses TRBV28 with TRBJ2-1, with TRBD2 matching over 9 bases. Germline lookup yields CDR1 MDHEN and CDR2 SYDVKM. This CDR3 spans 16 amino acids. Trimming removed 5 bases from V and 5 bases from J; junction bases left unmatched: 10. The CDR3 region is CASSLGWREGHNEQFF. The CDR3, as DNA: TGTGCCAGCAGTCTTGGGTGGCGGGAGGGCCACAATGAGCAGTTCTTC.

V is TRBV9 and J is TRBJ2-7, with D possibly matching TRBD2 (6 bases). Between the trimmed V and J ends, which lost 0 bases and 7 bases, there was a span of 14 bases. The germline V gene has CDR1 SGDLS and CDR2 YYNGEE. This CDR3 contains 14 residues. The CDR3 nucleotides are TGTGCCAGCAGCGTAGCTGGGGACTCGAGGGAGCAGTACTTC. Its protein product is CASSVAGDSREQYF.

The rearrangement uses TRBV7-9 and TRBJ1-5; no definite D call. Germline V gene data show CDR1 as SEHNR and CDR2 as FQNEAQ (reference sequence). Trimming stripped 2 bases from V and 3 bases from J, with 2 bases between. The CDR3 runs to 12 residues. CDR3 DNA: TGTGCCAGCAGCTTATCCAATCAGCCCCAGCATTTT. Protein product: CASSLSNQPQHF.